The rows below give T cell receptor beta chains drawn from one sample of a study of cytomegalovirus exposure and HLA in healthy donors. Assay: immunoSEQ multiplex PCR; the TCRdb copy retains only in-frame clones and omits some. The sample has over 100,000 clones, under 90% seen once. Specimen: PBMCs. Every receptor here comes from a woman between 25 and 40 years old in good health and CMV-seronegative. Both conserved end residues are part of each CDR3. A D gene is named only where the DNA matches it firmly. Some rows mark clone size as missing; the rest say once, few, many or name a class of expanded clone.

NA | TRBJ1-3 | NA | TRBV30 | CAWSPGRGNTIYF | TGTGCCTGGAGTCCGGGCCGGGGGAACACCATATATTTT
NA | TRBJ1-5 | NA | TRBV6-1 | CASSAPAGAAKSAQHF | TGTGCCAGCAGTGCCCCCGCAGGGGCCGCAAAATCAGCCCAGCATTTT
TRBD1 | TRBJ2-7 | once | TRBV27 | CASKGKGAKHEQYF | TGTGCCAGCAAGGGGAAGGGGGCCAAACACGAGCAGTACTTC
TRBD2 | TRBJ2-3 | NA | TRBV4-1 | CASSQDRVSGRASDTQYF | TGCGCCAGCAGCCAAGATCGGGTAAGCGGGAGGGCCTCAGATACGCAGTATTTT
TRBD2 | TRBJ2-7 | NA | TRBV28 | CASSSRLAEYEQYF | TGTGCCAGCAGTTCCAGACTAGCGGAATACGAGCAGTACTTC
TRBD1 | TRBJ1-2 | NA | TRBV7-2 | CASSLGPPGQGGGYTF | TGTGCCAGCAGCTTAGGCCCCCCAGGACAGGGAGGTGGCTACACCTTC
TRBD1 | TRBJ1-5 | few | TRBV7-9 | CASSVGTGGGNQPQHF | TGTGCCAGCAGCGTCGGGACAGGGGGTGGCAATCAGCCCCAGCATTTT
TRBD2 | TRBJ2-1 | NA | TRBV6-1 | CASSVSGEQFF | TGTGCCAGCAGTGTTAGCGGGGAGCAGTTCTTC
NA | TRBJ2-3 | NA | TRBV29-1 | CSVRQSGGDTQYF | TGCAGCGTTCGACAGTCCGGGGGAGATACGCAGTATTTT
TRBD1 | TRBJ2-7 | NA | TRBV30 | CAWTWGTGVNEQYF | TGTGCCTGGACCTGGGGGACAGGGGTTAACGAGCAGTACTTC
TRBD2 | TRBJ2-1 | NA | TRBV2 | CASSEAGMVASGIQNSENEQFF | TGTGCCAGCAGTGAAGCGGGGATGGTAGCTAGCGGGATCCAGAATTCGGAAAATGAGCAGTTCTTC
NA | TRBJ1-2 | NA | TRBV4-1 | CASSQGIQGKVHGYTF | TGCGCCAGCAGCCAAGGGATACAGGGAAAGGTGCATGGCTACACCTTC
NA | TRBJ2-3 | NA | TRBV7-9 | CASRQQADTQYF | TGTGCCAGCAGGCAACAGGCAGATACGCAGTATTTT
NA | TRBJ1-5 | NA | TRBV9 | CASSHGTGRIGPQHF | TGTGCCAGCAGCCATGGAACAGGTAGAATCGGGCCCCAGCATTTT
NA | TRBJ1-3 | few | TRBV4-2 | CASSPPSDTIYF | TGTGCCAGCAGCCCTCCGTCAGACACCATATATTTT
TRBD1 | TRBJ2-7 | NA | TRBV28 | CASNPGQTYEQYF | TGTGCCAGCAACCCGGGACAGACCTACGAGCAGTACTTC
NA | TRBJ1-2 | NA | TRBV27 | CASSSGGYYGYTF | TGTGCCAGCAGTAGTGGGGGGTACTATGGCTACACCTTC
NA | TRBJ2-6 | NA | TRBV7-9 | CATEGASGANVLTF | TGTGCCACCGAAGGGGCATCTGGGGCCAACGTCCTGACTTTC
TRBD2 | TRBJ2-7 | NA | TRBV9 | CASSVGVLLAGGNEQYF | TGTGCCAGCAGCGTAGGGGTCCTCCTAGCGGGAGGAAACGAGCAGTACTTC
TRBD2 | TRBJ2-3 | few | TRBV10-3 | CAISDGLAGGADTQYF | TGTGCCATCAGTGATGGACTAGCGGGAGGTGCAGATACGCAGTATTTT
NA | TRBJ2-7 | NA | TRBV29-1 | CSVSLTDSYEQYF | TGCAGCGTTTCTCTGACAGACTCCTACGAGCAGTACTTC
TRBD1 | TRBJ2-5 | NA | TRBV29-1 | CSVTDRGGETQYF | TGCAGCGTTACAGACAGGGGAGGAGAGACCCAGTACTTC
NA | TRBJ1-4 | NA | TRBV15 | CATRLGGSNEKLFF | TGTGCCACCCGTTTAGGCGGATCTAATGAAAAACTGTTTTTT
TRBD1 | TRBJ1-5 | NA | TRBV27 | CASSSGQGGNQPQHF | TGTGCCAGCAGCTCAGGACAGGGGGGAAATCAGCCCCAGCATTTT
TRBD1 | TRBJ2-7 | NA | TRBV11-3 | CASSPWSGTGSDEQYF | TGTGCCAGCAGCCCATGGTCCGGGACAGGGTCCGACGAGCAGTACTTC
TRBD1 | TRBJ1-3 | NA | TRBV10-3 | CAISSTGGGGNTIYF | TGTGCCATCAGTTCCACAGGGGGCGGTGGAAACACCATATATTTT
NA | TRBJ2-7 | NA | TRBV5-6 | CASRKQAGGQYF | TGTGCCAGCAGAAAACAGGCCGGTGGGCAGTACTTC
NA | TRBJ2-2 | NA | TRBV19 | CAASNFPGELFF | TGTGCCGCATCTAACTTTCCCGGGGAGCTGTTTTTT
NA | TRBJ1-5 | NA | TRBV6-5 | CASQQLHRGNQPQHF | TGTGCCAGCCAGCAGTTACATAGGGGGAATCAGCCCCAGCATTTT
NA | TRBJ2-7 | few | TRBV30 | CAWTGDAYEQYF | TGTGCCTGGACAGGGGACGCCTACGAGCAGTACTTC
NA | TRBJ1-4 | NA | TRBV5-1 | CASSFGIRSNEKLFF | TGCGCCAGCAGCTTTGGTATTCGGTCGAATGAAAAACTGTTTTTT
TRBD1 | TRBJ1-5 | NA | TRBV6-5 | CASRLTGGNQPQHF | TGTGCCAGCAGGTTAACAGGGGGCAATCAGCCCCAGCATTTT
NA | TRBJ1-1 | few | TRBV25-1 | CASSLGRGTEAFF | TGTGCCAGCAGTCTGGGTCGGGGGACTGAAGCTTTCTTT
NA | TRBJ1-3 | NA | TRBV7-3 | CASSPTPGGTIYF | TGTGCCAGCAGCCCGACGCCCGGCGGCACCATATATTTT
NA | TRBJ1-2 | once | TRBV9 | CASSVDGDRSGGYTF | TGTGCCAGCAGCGTAGACGGCGACCGCTCGGGTGGCTACACCTTC
TRBD2 | TRBJ2-3 | NA | TRBV27 | CASSPLPAGAGDTQYF | TGTGCCAGCAGTCCGCTCCCAGCGGGAGCGGGAGATACGCAGTATTTT
NA | TRBJ2-5 | NA | TRBV4-1 | CASSHKSGAGGQETQYF | TGCGCCAGCAGCCATAAATCTGGGGCAGGGGGGCAAGAGACCCAGTACTTC
NA | TRBJ1-5 | NA | TRBV4-1 | CASSQDRAQASQPQHF | TGCGCCAGCAGCCAAGATAGAGCACAAGCGAGTCAGCCCCAGCATTTT
NA | TRBJ1-1 | NA | TRBV4-2 | CASSHSGNLNTEAFF | TGTGCCAGCAGCCATTCCGGGAACCTGAACACTGAAGCTTTCTTT
TRBD2 | TRBJ2-1 | NA | TRBV18 | CASSLFREGPSEQFF | TGTGCCAGCTCCCTTTTCCGGGAGGGTCCTAGTGAGCAGTTCTTC
NA | TRBJ1-2 | NA | TRBV7-9 | CASSLPWTEFYGYTF | TGTGCCAGCAGCTTACCCTGGACAGAGTTCTATGGCTACACCTTC
TRBD2 | TRBJ2-7 | NA | TRBV27 | CASSLSGRADEQYF | TGTGCCAGCAGTTTAAGCGGGAGGGCCGACGAGCAGTACTTC
NA | TRBJ2-1 | NA | TRBV7-9 | CASSLVVWTTTYNEQFF | TGTGCCAGCAGCTTAGTCGTTTGGACTACAACCTACAATGAGCAGTTCTTC